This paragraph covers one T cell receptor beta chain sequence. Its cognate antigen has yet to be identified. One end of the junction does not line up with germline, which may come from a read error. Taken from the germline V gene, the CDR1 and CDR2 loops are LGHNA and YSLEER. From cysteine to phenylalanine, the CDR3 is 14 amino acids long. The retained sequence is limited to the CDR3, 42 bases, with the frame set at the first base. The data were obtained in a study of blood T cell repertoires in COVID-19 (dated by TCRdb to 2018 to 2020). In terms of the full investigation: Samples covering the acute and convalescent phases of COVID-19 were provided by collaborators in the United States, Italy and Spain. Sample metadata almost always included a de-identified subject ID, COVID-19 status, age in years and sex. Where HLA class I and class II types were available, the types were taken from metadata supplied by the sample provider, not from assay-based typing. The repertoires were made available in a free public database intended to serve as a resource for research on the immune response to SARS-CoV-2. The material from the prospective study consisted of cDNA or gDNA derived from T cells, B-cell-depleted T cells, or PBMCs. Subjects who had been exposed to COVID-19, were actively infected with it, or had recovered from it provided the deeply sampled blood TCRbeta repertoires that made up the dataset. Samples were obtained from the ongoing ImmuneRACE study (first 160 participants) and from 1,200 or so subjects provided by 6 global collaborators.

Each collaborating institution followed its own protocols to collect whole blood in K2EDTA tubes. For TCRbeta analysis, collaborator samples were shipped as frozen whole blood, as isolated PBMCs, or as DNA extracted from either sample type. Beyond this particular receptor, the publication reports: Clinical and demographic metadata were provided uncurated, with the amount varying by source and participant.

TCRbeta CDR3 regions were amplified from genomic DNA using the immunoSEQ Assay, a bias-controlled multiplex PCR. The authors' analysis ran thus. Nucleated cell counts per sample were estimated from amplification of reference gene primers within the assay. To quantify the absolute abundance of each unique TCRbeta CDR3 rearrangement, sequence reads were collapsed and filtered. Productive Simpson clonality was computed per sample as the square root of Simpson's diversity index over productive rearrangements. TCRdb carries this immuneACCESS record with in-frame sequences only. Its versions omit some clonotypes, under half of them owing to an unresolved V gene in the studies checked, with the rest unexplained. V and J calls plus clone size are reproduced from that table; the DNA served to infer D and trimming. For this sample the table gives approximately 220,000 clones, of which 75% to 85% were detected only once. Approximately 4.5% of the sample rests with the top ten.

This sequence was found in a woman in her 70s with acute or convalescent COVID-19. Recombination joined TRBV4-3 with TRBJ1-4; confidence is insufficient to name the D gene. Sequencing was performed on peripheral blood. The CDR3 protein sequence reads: CASSQAGVNEKLFF. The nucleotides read TGCGCCAGCAGCCAAGCAGGTGTTAATGAAAAATTGTTTTTT.